This TCR beta chain came from a study of blood T cell repertoires in COVID-19. Study in general: From T cells, B-cell-depleted T cells, or PBMCs came the material, which was cDNA or gDNA.

Symptom resolution, clearance, or two negative PCRs marked donors in Cohort 3 as recovered. Trimming took 3 bases from V and 3 from J, leaving 8 bases between them. Germline CDR1 and CDR2: DFQATT and SNEGSKA (reference sequence). CDR3 length equals 13 residues. TCRdb's copy holds only in-frame clones and misses some; the assay was immunoSEQ multiplex PCR. The repertoire consists of 450,000 to 500,000 clones, with about nine tenths occurring once and the leading ten covering about 0.7%. The specimen was PBMCs or T cells enriched from blood (not recorded which). The rearrangement uses TRBV20-1 and TRBJ1-4, with D uncertain. This TCR came from a woman younger than 35 who had recovered from COVID-19. The CDR3 is CSASTGANEKLFF. CDR3 DNA: TGCAGTGCTAGTACGGGAGCTAATGAAAAACTGTTTTTT.